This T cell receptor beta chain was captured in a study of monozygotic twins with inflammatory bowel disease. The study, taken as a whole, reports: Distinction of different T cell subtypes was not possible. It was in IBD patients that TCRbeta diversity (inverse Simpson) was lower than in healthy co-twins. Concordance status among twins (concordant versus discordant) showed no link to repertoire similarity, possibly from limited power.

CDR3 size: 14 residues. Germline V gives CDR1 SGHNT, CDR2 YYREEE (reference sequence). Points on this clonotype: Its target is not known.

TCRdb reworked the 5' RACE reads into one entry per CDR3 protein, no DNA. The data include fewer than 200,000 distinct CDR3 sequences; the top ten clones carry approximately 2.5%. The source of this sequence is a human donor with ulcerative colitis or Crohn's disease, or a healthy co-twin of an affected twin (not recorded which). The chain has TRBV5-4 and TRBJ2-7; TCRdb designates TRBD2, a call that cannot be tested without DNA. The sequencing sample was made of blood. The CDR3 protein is CATIPAGGPYEQYF.